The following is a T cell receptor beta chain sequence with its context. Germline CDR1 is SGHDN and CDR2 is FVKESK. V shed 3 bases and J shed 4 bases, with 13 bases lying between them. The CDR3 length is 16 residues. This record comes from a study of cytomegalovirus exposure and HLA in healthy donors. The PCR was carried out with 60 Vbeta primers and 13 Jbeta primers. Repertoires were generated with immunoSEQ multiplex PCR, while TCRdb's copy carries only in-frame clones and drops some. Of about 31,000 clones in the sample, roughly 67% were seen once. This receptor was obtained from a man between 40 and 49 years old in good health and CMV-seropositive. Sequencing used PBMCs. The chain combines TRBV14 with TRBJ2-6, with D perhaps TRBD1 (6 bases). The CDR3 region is CASSQTGGAGANVLTF. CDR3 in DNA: TGTGCCAGCAGCCAGACAGGTGGCGCCGGGGCCAACGTCCTGACTTTC.